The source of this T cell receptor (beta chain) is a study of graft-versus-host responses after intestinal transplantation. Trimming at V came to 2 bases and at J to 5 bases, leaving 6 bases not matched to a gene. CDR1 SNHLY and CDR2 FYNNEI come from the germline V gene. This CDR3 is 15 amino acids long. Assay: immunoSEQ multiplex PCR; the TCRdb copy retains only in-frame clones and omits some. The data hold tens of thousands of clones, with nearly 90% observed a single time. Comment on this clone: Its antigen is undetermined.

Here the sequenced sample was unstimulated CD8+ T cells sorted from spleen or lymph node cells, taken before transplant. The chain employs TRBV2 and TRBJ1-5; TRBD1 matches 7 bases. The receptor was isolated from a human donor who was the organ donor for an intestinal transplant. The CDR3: CASSELGGRYQPQHF. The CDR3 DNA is TGTGCCAGCAGTGAACTAGGGGGCCGGTATCAGCCCCAGCATTTT.